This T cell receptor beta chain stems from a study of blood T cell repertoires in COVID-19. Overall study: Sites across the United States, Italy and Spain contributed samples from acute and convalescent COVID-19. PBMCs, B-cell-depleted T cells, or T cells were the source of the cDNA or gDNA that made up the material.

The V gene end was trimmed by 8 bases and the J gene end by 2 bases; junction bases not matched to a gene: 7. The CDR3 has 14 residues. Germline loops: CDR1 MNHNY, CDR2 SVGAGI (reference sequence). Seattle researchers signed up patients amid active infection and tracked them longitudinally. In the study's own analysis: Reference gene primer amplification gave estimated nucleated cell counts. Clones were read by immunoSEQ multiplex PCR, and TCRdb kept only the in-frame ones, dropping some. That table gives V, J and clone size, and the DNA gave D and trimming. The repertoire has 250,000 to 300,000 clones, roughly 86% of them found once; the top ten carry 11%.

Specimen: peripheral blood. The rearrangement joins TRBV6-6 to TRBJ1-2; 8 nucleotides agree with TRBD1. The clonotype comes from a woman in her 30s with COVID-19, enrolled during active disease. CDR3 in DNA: TGTGCCAGCGCTGCAGGGGGCCCAAACTATGGCTACACCTTC. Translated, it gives CASAAGGPNYGYTF.